This section outlines one T cell receptor (beta chain) sequence together with its context. Its antigen is still unknown. RNA transcripts yielded amplified TCR beta CDR3 regions. Researchers ran a first-round RT-PCR on the TCR CDR3 using the HTBI primer set. TCRdb called the multiplex PCR reads again in MiXCR, with one record for every CDR3 protein. The profile covers around 620,000 distinct CDR3 sequences, with roughly 16% appearing a single time and 3% to 4% taken by the ten largest. Losses at the gene ends were 2 bases for V and 5 bases for J; bases not matched to a gene: 13. This CDR3 contains 17 residues. Germline lookup yields CDR1 SGHRS and CDR2 YFSETQ. The data originate from a study of T cells in Graves' hyperthyroidism and ophthalmopathy. Whole-study findings and limits: Among clonotypes expanded in thyroid above 0.001, most were also found in blood.

A lack of ophthalmopathy progression within 18 months defined stable Graves' hyperthyroidism. Among the patients, aged 18 to 65, hyperthyroidism was newly diagnosed and had lasted under 2 months. Not enrolled were patients with uncontrolled infection, other autoimmune disease, pregnancy or lactation. The sample taken for sequencing was blood. This chain uses TRBV5-1 with TRBJ2-5; 9 bases match TRBD2. The receptor was isolated from a woman aged 25 to 45 with Graves' hyperthyroidism. The CDR3: CASSFSGTSPQRETQYF. CDR3 DNA sequence: TGCGCCAGCAGCTTTTCCGGGACTAGCCCCCAGCGGGAGACCCAGTACTTC.